What follows describes a single TCR beta chain. Its matching antigen is unknown. This CDR3 spans 14 amino acids. The ends lost 5 bases at V and 2 bases at J; junction bases unmatched: 3. Germline V gene lookup returns CDR1 SGHVS and CDR2 FQNEAQ. Specified treatment: oral pan-JAK inhibitor, 5-10 mg twice daily. Individuals with alopecia areata gave both lesional scalp punch biopsies and peripheral blood for collection. These data belong to a study of CD8+ T cells in alopecia areata. The study, taken as a whole, reports: Scalp and blood samples kept many expanded lesional clones throughout tofacitinib.

Reverse transcribed after extraction, RNA yielded cDNA as the sequencing template. Clones were sequenced by immunoSEQ multiplex PCR, and TCRdb holds only the in-frame ones, with some missing. Of 150,000 to 200,000 clones listed, less than 75% were seen once; the top ten hold 16%. The sample consisted of CD4+ T cells sorted from blood, taken at approximately week 61, from a patient treated with tofacitinib. The receptor was isolated from a human donor with alopecia areata. V and J are TRBV7-8 and TRBJ2-5; TRBD1 matches at 9 bases. This CDR3 is CASSRDRDQETQYF. In DNA, the CDR3 is TGTGCCAGCAGCCGGGACAGGGATCAAGAGACCCAGTACTTC.